This TCR beta chain is drawn from a study of patients and donors after allogeneic stem cell transplantation. The germline gives CDR1 PRHDT, CDR2 FYEKMQ (reference sequence). This CDR3 comprises 16 residues. Trimming stripped 0 bases from V and 0 bases from J, with 11 bases between. MiXCR, applied by TCRdb to the RT-PCR reads, yields one record per CDR3 protein. The table has about 960,000 distinct CDR3 sequences, roughly 17% seen once. This TCR was sampled from a human donor who was either an allogeneic HSCT recipient or a stem cell or donor lymphocyte infusion donor (not recorded which). It is not recorded whose cells these are; they may come from a transplant donor. This rearrangement joins TRBV13 to TRBJ1-2; D perhaps matches TRBD1 (5 bases). Material: blood, either unsorted or a sorted T cell fraction (not recorded which). CDR3 DNA: TGTGCCAGCAGCTTAGGTCACAGGCCCGCTAACTATGGCTACACCTTC. This translates into CASSLGHRPANYGYTF.